Described below is a single T cell receptor (beta chain) sequence and its context. The antigen is undetermined. The sample belongs to a study of beta chain features in type 1 diabetes. Study-level findings and limits: Patients' naive, central memory and Treg TCRB repertoires seemed closer to one another than those of healthy donors.

Per the germline V gene, CDR1 is SGHAT and CDR2 is FQNNGV. This CDR3 is built from 15 residues. The trim removed 5 bases at V and 4 bases at J, leaving 7 bases unmatched. What was sequenced were expressed TCRB transcripts, since all of the isolated RNA had been reverse transcribed. Libraries were prepared by immunoSEQ multiplex PCR; TCRdb keeps only in-frame clonotypes and omits some of them. Among about 360,000 clones listed, roughly 13% were seen once. The clonotype was recovered from a man aged 18 to 35 in good health. This chain joins TRBV11-2 and TRBJ2-5; TRBD1 matches 10 bases. What was sequenced was naive CD4+ T cells from blood. The CDR3 spells CASSPPGTGVETQYF. Here the CDR3 DNA reads TGTGCCAGCAGCCCCCCCGGGACAGGGGTAGAGACCCAGTACTTC.